This TCR beta chain was recorded in a study of blood T cells in healthy people across ages. For every donor, a draw yielded approximately 9.8 milliliters of peripheral blood. Isolated PBMCs totaled at least 7 million in each sample. Turning to this clonotype: Its antigen remains unknown.

The CDR3 is 14 amino acids. From germline, CDR1 is SGHRS and CDR2 YFSETQ. Trimming cost V 4 bases and J 2 bases, with 13 bases left between them. The use of a sample-barcoded 5' primer and a J-beta primer mix characterized a second PCR of roughly 7 to 11 cycles. TCRdb independently ran MiXCR on the 5' RACE reads; one entry per CDR3 protein. The sample records 660,000 or so distinct CDR3 sequences, approximately 50% being singletons. Findings and caveats of the study: Unsorted PBMCs prevented conclusive naive versus antigen-experienced comparison. Those diversity estimates obtained from one million T cells were thought to be underestimates.

The sample taken for sequencing was blood. The chain links TRBV5-1 to TRBJ2-7; a possible D gene is TRBD2 (6 bases). This receptor was obtained from a man in his sixties in good health. CDR3 amino acids: CASSNTGVPYEQYF. The CDR3 DNA reads as TGCGCCAGCAGCAATACGGGAGTACCCTACGAGCAGTACTTC.